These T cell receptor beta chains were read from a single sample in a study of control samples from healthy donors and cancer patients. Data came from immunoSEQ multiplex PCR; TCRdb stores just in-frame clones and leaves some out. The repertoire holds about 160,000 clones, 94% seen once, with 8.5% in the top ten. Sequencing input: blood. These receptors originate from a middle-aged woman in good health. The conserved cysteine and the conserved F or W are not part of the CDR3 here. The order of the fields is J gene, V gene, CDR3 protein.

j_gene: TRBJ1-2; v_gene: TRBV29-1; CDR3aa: SGGGGNGYT
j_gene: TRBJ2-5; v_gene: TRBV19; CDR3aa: ASSRSREETQY
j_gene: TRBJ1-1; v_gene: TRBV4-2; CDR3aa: ASSQDGERFTEAF
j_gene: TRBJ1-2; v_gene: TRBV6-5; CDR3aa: ASKPYRAYGYT
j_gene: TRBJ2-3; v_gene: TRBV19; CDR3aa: ASSLLLYGTDTQY
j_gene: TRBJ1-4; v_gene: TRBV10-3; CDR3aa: AISQAGNEKLF
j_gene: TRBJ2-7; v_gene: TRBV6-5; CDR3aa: ASRRSRDPEGPY
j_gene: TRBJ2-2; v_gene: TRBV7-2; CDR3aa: ASKRGQGIYTGELF
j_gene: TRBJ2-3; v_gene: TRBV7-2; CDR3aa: ASSWVTGSTDTQY
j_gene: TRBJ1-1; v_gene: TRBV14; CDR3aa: ASSQDRLSTEAF
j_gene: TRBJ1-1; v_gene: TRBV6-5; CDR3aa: ASSSRTGTKAF
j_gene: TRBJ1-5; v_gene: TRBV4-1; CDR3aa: ASSFRLSYQPQH